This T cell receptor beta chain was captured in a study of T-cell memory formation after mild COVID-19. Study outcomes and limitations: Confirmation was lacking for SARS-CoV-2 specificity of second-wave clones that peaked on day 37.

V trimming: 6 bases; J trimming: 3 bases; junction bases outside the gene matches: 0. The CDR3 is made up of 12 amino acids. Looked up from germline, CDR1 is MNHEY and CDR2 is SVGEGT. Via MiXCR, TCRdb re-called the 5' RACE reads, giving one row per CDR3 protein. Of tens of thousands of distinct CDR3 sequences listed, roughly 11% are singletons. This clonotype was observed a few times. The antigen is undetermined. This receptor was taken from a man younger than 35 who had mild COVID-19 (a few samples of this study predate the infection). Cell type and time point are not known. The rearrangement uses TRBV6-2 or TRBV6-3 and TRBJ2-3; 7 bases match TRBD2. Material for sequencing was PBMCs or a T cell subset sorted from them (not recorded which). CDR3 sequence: CASRRGTDTQYF. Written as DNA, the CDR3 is TGTGCCAGCAGGCGGGGGACAGATACGCAGTATTTT.